Following are 7 T cell receptor beta chains from one sample sequenced in a study of T cell changes during pregnancy in multiple sclerosis. Some clones are missing from TCRdb's copy, which holds only in-frame ones; the method was immunoSEQ multiplex PCR. The sample consists of some 59,000 clones, approximately 90% of them appearing once. Sample: peripheral blood, taken in the second trimester of pregnancy. The receptor source for this set is a female donor with multiple sclerosis, enrolled in a pregnancy study.

CDR3 in amino acids: CASSVTGMDYGYTF. CDR3 sequence (DNA): TGTGCCAGCAGCGTTACAGGGATGGACTATGGCTACACCTTC. The chain links TRBV9 to TRBJ1-2; possible D gene TRBD1, 6 bases. The CDR3 extends over 14 amino acids. CDR1 is SGDLS, CDR2 YYNGEE, per germline. Trimming shortened V by 2 bases and J by 3 bases, and 11 bases separated the two germline ends.

V and J are TRBV28 and TRBJ1-1; TRBD1 agrees at 9 bases. V trimming: 8 bases; J trimming: 5 bases; junction bases outside the gene matches: 6. Germline loops: CDR1 MDHEN, CDR2 SYDVKM. The CDR3 contains 13 residues. DNA of the CDR3: TGTGCCAGCCAAACAGGGGGCAGAACTGAAGCTTTCTTT. Encoded protein: CASQTGGRTEAFF.

The chain combines TRBV28 with TRBJ1-1; D ambiguous. Trimming shortened V by 2 bases and J by 1 base, and 5 bases separated the two germline ends. Looked up from germline, CDR1 is MDHEN and CDR2 is SYDVKM. This CDR3 has 13 amino acids. The CDR3 bases are TGTGCCAGCAGTTTAAGACAGAACACTGAAGCTTTCTTT. Residues: CASSLRQNTEAFF.

This chain connects TRBV5-4 to TRBJ2-5, with TRBD2 identical over 7 bases. With V trimmed by 2 bases and J by 5 bases, 18 bases remained unmatched. This CDR3 is built from 18 residues. CDR1 and CDR2 (germline): SGHNT, YYREEE (reference sequence). The CDR3 protein is CASSLGPPTSARRETQYF. DNA of the CDR3: TGTGCCAGCAGCTTAGGGCCTCCCACTAGCGCCCGCCGTGAGACCCAGTACTTC. Looking up the rest from reference TRBV5-4 and TRBJ2-5 gives the full variable domain: ETGVTQSPTHLIKTRGQQVTLRCSSQSGHNTVSWYQQALGQGPQFIFQYYREEENGRGNFPPRFSGLQFPNYSSELNVNALELDDSALYLCASSLGPPTSARRETQYFGPGTRLLVL.

The rearrangement uses TRBV15 and TRBJ1-5, with 7 positions matching TRBD1. Looked up from germline, CDR1 is LNHNV and CDR2 is YYDKDF (reference sequence). CDR3 size: 19 residues. V dropped 1 base and J dropped 0; count of bases not matched to a gene: 12. CDR3 sequence (DNA): TGTGCCACCAGCAGAGGGAAGGGGGACAGAGTTTATAGCAATCAGCCCCAGCATTTT. This sequence encodes CATSRGKGDRVYSNQPQHF.

This clone has only one observation. This sequence joins TRBV4-1 and TRBJ2-7; 10 bases fit TRBD1. The CDR3 covers 15 residues. V trimming: 4 bases; J trimming: 2 bases; junction bases outside the gene matches: 5. The germline V gene has CDR1 MGHRA and CDR2 YSYEKL. The CDR3 DNA reads as TGCGCCAGCAGCCGCACCGGGACAGGGGCCTACGAGCAGTACTTC. Protein sequence: CASSRTGTGAYEQYF.

This clone was seen repeatedly, ten times or more. CDR3 nucleotide sequence: TGCGCCAGCAGCCTCACGGTGGACAGCGGGGAGTACACCTTC. Translating it yields CASSLTVDSGEYTF. This rearrangement joins TRBV4-3 to TRBJ1-2, with a possible D match to TRBD1 (6 bases). CDR3 length equals 14 residues. Germline CDR1 and CDR2: LGHNA and YSLEER. V was clipped by 4 bases and J by 11 bases, with 20 bases between them.